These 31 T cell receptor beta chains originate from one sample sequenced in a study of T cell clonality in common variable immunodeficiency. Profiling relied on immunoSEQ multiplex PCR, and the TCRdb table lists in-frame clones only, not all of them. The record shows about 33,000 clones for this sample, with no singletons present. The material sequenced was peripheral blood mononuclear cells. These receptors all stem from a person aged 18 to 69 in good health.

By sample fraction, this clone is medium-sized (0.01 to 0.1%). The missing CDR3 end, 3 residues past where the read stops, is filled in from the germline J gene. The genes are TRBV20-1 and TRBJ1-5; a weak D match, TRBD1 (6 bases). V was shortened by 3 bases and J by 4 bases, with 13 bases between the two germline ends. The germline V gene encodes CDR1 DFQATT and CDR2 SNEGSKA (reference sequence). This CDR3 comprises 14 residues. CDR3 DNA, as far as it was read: TGCAGTGCTAGTCACAGGGAAATAAATCAGCCC. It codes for CSASHREINQP. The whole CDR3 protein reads CSASHREINQPQHF.

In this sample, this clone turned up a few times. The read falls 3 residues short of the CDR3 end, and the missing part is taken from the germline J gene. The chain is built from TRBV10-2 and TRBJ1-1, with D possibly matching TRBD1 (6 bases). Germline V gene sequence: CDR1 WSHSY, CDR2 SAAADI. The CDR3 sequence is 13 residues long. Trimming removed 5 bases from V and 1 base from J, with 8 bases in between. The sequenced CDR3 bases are TGCGCCAGCAGTTCGGACAGGAACACTGAA. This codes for CASSSDRNTE. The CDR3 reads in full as CASSSDRNTEAFF.

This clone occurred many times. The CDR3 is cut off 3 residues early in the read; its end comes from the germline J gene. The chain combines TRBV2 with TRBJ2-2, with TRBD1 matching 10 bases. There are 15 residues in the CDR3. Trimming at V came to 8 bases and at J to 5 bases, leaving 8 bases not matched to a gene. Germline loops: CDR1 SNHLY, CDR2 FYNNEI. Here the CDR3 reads CASFRDRGRTGELFF. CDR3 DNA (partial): TGTGCCAGCTTCCGGGACAGGGGACGGACCGGGGAG.

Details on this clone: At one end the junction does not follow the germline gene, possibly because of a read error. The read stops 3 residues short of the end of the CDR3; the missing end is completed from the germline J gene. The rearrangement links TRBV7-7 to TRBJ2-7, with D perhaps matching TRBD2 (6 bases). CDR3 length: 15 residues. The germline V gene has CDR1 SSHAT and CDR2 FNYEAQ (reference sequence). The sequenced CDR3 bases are TGTGCTAGCAGCCTCCAGGGAGGCCCTTCGTACGAG. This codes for CASSLQGGPSYE. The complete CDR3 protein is CASSLQGGPSYEQYF. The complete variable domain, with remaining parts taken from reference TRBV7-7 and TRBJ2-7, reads GAGVSQSPRYKVTKRGQDVTLRCDPISSHATLYWYQQALGQGPEFLTYFNYEAQPDKSGLPSDRFSAERPEGSISTLTIQRTEQRDSAMYRCASSLQGGPSYEQYFGPGTRLTVT.

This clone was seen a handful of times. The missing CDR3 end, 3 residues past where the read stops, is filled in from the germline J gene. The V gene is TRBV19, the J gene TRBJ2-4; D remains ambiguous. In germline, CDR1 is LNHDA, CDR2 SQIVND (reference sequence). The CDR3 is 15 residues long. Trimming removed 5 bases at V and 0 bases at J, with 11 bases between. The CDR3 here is CASSVWRLAKNIQYF. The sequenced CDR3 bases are TGTGCCAGTAGTGTCTGGAGACTAGCCAAAAACATT.

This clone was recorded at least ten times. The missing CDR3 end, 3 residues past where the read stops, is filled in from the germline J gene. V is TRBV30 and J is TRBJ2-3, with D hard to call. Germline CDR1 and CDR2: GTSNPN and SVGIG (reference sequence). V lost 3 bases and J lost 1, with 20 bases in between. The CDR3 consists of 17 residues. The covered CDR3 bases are TGTGCCTGGAGGGGTCGACCAGACACGGCCCGCACAGATACG. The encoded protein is CAWRGRPDTARTDT. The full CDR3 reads CAWRGRPDTARTDTQYF.

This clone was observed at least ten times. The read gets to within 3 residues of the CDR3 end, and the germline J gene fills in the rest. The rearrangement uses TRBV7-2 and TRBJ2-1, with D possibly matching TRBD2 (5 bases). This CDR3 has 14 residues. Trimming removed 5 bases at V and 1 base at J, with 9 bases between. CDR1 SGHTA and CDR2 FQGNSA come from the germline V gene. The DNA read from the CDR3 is TGTGCCAGCAGCCGTAGCGTGTCCTACAATGAG. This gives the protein CASSRSVSYNE. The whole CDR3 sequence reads CASSRSVSYNEQFF.

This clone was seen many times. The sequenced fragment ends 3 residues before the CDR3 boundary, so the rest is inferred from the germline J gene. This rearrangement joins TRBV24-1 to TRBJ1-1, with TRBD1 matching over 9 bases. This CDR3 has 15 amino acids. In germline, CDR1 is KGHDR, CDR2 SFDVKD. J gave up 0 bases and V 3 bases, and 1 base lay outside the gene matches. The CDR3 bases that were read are TGTGCCACCAGTGATGGACAGGGGATGAACACTGAA. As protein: CATSDGQGMNTE. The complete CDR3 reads CATSDGQGMNTEAFF.

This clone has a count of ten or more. CDR3 sequence reads: CSATEPNRGPMSDTQYF. CDR3 DNA, as far as it was read: TGCAGTGCCACCGAACCAAACAGAGGGCCGATGTCAGATACG. The rearrangement joins TRBV20-1 to TRBJ2-3, with D possibly being TRBD2 (5 bases). The read is 3 residues too short to cover the CDR3 end, so that end is filled in from the germline J gene. This CDR3 comprises 17 residues. CDR1 and CDR2 from the germline V gene are DFQATT and SNEGSKA (reference sequence). The V end was cut by 6 bases, the J end by 4 bases, with 26 bases between.

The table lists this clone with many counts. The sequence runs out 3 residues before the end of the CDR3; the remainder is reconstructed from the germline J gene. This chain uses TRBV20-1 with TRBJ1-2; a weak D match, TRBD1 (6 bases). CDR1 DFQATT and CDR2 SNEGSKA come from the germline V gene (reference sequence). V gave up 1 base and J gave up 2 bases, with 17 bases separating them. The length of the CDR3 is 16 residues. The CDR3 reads CSARAPRAGVNYGYTF. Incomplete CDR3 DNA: TGCAGTGCTAGAGCCCCTCGGGCAGGGGTAAACTATGGC.

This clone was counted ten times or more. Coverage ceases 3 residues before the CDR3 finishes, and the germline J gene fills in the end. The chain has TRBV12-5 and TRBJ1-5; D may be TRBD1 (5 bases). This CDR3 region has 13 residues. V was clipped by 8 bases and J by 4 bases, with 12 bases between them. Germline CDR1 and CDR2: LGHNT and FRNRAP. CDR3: CASKETANQPQHF. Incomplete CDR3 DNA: TGTGCTAGTAAAGAGACAGCTAATCAGCCC.

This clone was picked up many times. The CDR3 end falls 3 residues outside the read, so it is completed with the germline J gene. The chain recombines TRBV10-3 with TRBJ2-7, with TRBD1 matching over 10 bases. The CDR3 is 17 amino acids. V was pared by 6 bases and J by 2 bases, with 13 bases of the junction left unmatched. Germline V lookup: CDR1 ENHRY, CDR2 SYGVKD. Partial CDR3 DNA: TGTGCCATCAGAGAAGGACAGGGGGATAGAGGGGCCTACGAG. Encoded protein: CAIREGQGDRGAYE. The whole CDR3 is CAIREGQGDRGAYEQYF.

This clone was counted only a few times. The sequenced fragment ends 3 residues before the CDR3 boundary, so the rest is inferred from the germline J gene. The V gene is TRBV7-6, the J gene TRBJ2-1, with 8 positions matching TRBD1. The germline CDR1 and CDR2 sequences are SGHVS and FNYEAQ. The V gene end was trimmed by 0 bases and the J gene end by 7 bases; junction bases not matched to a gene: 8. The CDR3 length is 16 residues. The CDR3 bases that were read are TGTGCCAGCAGCTTAGCATTGGGAACAGGGGGGAATGAG. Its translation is CASSLALGTGGNE. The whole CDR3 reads CASSLALGTGGNEQFF. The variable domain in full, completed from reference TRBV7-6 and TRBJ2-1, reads GAGVSQSPRYKVTKRGQDVALRCDPISGHVSLYWYRQALGQGPEFLTYFNYEAQQDKSGLPNDRFSAERPEGSISTLTIQRTEQRDSAMYRCASSLALGTGGNEQFFGPGTRLTVL.

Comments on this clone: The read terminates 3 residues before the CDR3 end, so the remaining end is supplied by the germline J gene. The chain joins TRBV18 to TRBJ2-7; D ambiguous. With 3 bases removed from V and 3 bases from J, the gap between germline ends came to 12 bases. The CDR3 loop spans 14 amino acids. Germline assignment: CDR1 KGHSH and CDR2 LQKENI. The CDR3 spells CASSPPTRLYEQYF. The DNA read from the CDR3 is TGTGCCAGCTCACCCCCGACTCGGCTCTACGAG. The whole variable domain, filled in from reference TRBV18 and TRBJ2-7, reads NAGVMQNPRHLVRRRGQEARLRCSPMKGHSHVYWYRQLPEEGLKFMVYLQKENIIDESGMPKERFSAEFPKEGPSILRIQQVVRGDSAAYFCASSPPTRLYEQYFGPGTRLTVT.

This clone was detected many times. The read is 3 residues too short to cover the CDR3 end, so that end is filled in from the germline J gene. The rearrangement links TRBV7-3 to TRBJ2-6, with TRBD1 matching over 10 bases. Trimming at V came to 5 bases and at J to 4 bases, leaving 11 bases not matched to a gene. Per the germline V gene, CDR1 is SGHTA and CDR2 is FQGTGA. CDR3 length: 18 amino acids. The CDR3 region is CASSQGSGTGVGANVLTF. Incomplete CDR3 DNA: TGTGCCAGCAGCCAGGGGTCCGGGACAGGGGTCGGGGCCAACGTC.

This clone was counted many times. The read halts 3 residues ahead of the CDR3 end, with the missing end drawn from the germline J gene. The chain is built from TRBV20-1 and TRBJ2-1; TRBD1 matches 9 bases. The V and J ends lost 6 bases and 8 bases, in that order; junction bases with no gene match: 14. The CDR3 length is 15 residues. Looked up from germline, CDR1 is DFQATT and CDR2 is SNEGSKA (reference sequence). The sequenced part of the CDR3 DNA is TGCAGTGCCCAGCGAGGGACAGGGTTCTTGGATGAG. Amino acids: CSAQRGTGFLDE. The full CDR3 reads CSAQRGTGFLDEQFF.

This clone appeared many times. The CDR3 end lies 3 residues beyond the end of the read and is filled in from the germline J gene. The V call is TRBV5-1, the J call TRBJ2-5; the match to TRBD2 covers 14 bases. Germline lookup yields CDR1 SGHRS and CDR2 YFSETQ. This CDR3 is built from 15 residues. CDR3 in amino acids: CASSRGLAGEETQYF. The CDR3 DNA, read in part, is TGCGCCAGCAGCCGGGGACTAGCGGGAGAGGAAACC.

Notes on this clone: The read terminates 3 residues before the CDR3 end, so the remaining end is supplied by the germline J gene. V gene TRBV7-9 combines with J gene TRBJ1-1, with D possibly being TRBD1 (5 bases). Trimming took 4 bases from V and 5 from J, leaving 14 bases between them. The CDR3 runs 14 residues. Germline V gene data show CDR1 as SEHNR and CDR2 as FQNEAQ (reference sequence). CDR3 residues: CASSSQTVLTEAFF. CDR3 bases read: TGTGCCAGCAGCTCACAGACAGTTCTTACTGAA.

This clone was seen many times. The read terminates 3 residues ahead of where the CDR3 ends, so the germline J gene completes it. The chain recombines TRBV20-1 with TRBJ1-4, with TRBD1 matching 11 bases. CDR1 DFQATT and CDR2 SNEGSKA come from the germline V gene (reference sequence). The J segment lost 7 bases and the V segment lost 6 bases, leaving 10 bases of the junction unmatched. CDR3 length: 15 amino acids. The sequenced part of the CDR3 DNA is TGCAGTGCAATACCCGGCGGGACAGGGGGTGAAAAA. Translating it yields CSAIPGGTGGEK. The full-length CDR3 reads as CSAIPGGTGGEKLFF.

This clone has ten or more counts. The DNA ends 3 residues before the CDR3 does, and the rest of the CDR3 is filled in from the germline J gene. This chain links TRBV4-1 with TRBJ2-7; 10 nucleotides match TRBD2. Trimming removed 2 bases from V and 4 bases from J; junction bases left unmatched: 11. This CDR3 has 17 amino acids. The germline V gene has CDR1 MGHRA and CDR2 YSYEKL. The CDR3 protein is CASSQSLGLAETYEQYF. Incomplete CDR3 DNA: TGCGCCAGCAGCCAATCCCTTGGACTAGCGGAAACATACGAG.

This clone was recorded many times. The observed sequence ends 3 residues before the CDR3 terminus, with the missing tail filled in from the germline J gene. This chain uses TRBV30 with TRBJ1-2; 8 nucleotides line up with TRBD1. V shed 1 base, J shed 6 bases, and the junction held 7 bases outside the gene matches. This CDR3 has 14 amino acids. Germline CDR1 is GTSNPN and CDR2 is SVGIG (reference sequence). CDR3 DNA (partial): TGTGCCTGGAGTGCCACGACAGGGGACCATGGC. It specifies CAWSATTGDHG. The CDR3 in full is CAWSATTGDHGYTF.

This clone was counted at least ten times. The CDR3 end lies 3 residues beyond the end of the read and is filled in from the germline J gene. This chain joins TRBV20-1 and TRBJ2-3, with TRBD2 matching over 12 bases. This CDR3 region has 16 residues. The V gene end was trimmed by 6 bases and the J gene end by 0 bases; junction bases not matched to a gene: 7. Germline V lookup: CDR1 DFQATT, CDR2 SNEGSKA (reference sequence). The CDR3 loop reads CSAQTGLAGSTDTQYF. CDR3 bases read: TGCAGTGCCCAAACCGGACTAGCGGGAAGCACAGATACG.

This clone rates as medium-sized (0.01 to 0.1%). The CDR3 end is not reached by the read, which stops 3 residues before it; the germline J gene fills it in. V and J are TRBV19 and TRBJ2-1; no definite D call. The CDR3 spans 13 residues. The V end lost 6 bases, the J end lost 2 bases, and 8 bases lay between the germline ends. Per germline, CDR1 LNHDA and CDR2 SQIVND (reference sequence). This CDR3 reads CASSQAAYNEQFF. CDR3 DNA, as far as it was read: TGTGCCAGTAGCCAAGCCGCCTACAATGAG.

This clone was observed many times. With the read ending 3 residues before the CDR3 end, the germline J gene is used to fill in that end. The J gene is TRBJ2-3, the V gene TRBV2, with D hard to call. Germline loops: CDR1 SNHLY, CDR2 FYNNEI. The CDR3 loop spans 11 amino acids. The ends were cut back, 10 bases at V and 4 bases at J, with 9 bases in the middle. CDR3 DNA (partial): TGTGCCATCCTAGGCGCAGATACG. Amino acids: CAILGADT. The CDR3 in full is CAILGADTQYF. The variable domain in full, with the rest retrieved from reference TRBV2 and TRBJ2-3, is EPEVTQTPSHQVTQMGQEVILRCVPISNHLYFYWYRQILGQKVEFLVSFYNNEISEKSEIFDDQFSVERPDGSNFTLKIRSTKLEDSAMYFCAILGADTQYFGPGTRLTVL.

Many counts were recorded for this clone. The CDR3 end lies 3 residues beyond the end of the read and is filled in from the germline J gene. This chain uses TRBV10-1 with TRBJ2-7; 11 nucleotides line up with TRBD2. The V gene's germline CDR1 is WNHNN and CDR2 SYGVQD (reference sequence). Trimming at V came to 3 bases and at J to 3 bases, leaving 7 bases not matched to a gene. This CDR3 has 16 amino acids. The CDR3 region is CASSEAGTSGNYEQYF. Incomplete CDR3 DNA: TGCGCCAGCAGTGAAGCCGGGACTAGCGGAAACTACGAG.

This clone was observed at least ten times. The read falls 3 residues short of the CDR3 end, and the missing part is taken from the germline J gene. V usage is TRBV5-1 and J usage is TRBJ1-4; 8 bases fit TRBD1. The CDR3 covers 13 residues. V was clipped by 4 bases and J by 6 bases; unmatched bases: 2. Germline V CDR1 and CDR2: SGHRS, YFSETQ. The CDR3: CASSEDRDEKLFF. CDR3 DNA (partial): TGCGCCAGCAGCGAGGACAGGGATGAAAAA. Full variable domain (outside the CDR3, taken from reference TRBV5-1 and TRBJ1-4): KAGVTQTPRYLIKTRGQQVTLSCSPISGHRSVSWYQQTPGQGLQFLFEYFSETQRNKGNFPGRFSGRQFSNSRSEMNVSTLELGDSALYLCASSEDRDEKLFFGSGTQLSVL.

The part of the CDR3 DNA that was read is TGTGCCAGCAGCTTAGCGGGGCAGGGATCCGGT. This translates into CASSLAGQGSG. The full CDR3 sequence reads CASSLAGQGSGQYF. The chain has TRBV7-9 and TRBJ2-4, with D maybe TRBD1 (5 bases). Read coverage stops 3 residues before the CDR3 terminus; the germline J gene supplies the remainder. This CDR3 has 14 amino acids. In germline, CDR1 is SEHNR, CDR2 FQNEAQ (reference sequence). Drawing the rest from reference TRBV7-9 and TRBJ2-4, the complete variable domain is DTGVSQNPRHKITKRGQNVTFRCDPISEHNRLYWYRQTLGQGPEFLTYFQNEAQLEKSRLLSDRFSAERPKGSFSTLEIQRTEQGDSAMYLCASSLAGQGSGQYFGAGTRLSVL.

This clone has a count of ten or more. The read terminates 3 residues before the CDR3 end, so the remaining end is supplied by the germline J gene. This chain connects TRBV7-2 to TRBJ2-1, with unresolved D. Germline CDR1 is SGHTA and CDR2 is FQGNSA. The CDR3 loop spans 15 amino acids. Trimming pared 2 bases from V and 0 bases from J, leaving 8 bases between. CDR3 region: CASSLYSSSYNEQFF. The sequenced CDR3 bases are TGTGCCAGCAGCTTATATTCTAGCTCCTACAATGAG.

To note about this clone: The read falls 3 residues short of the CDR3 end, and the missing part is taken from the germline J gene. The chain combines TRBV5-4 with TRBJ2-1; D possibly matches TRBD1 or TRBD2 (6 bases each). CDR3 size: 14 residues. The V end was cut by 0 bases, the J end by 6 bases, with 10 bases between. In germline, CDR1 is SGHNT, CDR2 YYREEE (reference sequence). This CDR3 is CASSLARGGNEQFF. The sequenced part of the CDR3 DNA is TGTGCCAGCAGCTTGGCCAGGGGAGGCAATGAG.

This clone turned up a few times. Incomplete CDR3 DNA: TGTGCCAGAAAACCGGGACAGGGGGCTTCTAGCACAGATACG. Encoded protein: CARKPGQGASSTDT. The full CDR3 reads CARKPGQGASSTDTQYF. The gene calls are TRBV5-3 and TRBJ2-3, with TRBD1 matching 12 bases. The read gets to within 3 residues of the CDR3 end, and the germline J gene fills in the rest. TRBV5-3 is filed as an ORF, its function uncertain. With V trimmed by 6 bases and J by 0 bases, 8 bases remained unmatched. The length of the CDR3 is 17 residues.

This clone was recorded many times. The part of the CDR3 DNA that was read is TGTGCCAGTAGTACAGGGAATCGGGATCAGCCC. Protein sequence: CASSTGNRDQP. The entire CDR3 protein is CASSTGNRDQPQHF. The chain links TRBV19 to TRBJ1-5; weak D call: TRBD1 (5 bases). The CDR3 is cut off 3 residues early in the read; its end comes from the germline J gene. The V and J ends lost 4 bases and 5 bases respectively, with 12 bases between them. The CDR3 contains 14 residues. Germline V gives CDR1 LNHDA, CDR2 SQIVND (reference sequence).